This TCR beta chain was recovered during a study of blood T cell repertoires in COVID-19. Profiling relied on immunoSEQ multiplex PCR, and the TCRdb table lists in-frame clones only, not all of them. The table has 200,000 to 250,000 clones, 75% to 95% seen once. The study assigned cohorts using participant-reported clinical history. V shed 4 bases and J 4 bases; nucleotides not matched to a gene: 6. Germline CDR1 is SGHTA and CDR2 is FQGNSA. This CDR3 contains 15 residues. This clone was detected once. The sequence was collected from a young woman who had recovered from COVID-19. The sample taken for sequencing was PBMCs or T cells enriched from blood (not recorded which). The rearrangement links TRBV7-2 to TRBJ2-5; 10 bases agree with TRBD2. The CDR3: CASSYLAGGGETQYF. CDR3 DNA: TGTGCCAGCAGCTACTTAGCGGGAGGTGGAGAGACCCAGTACTTC. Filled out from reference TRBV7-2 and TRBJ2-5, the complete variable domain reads GAGVSQSPSNKVTEKGKDVELRCDPISGHTALYWYRQSLGQGLEFLIYFQGNSAPDKSGLPSDRFSAERTGGSVSTLTIQRTQQEDSAVYLCASSYLAGGGETQYFGPGTRLLVL.